This T cell receptor (beta chain) was sequenced in a study of blood T cell repertoires in COVID-19. While infection was still active, Seattle patients were enrolled and then followed longitudinally. V dropped 9 bases and J dropped 7 bases, with 9 bases sitting between them. The germline V gene has CDR1 MNHEY and CDR2 SVGAGI. The CDR3 sequence is 10 residues long. Methods used by the authors: The authors estimated nucleated cell counts from reference gene primer amplification. The data were produced by immunoSEQ multiplex PCR, yet TCRdb's version contains in-frame clones alone and is incomplete. V and J calls and clone size follow that table, whereas D and trimming were derived from the DNA. The table shows fewer than 200,000 clones, with roughly 81% occurring only once.

The chain combines TRBV6-5 with TRBJ1-1, with a possible D match to TRBD1 (6 bases). Sequencing input: peripheral blood. The TCR originated in a woman aged 80 or over with COVID-19, enrolled during active disease. CDR3: CASYRDEAFF. The DNA for the CDR3 is TGTGCCAGTTACAGGGATGAAGCTTTCTTT.